This record covers a single T cell receptor (beta chain). The sample comes from a study of T-cell memory formation after mild COVID-19. TCRdb re-called the 5' RACE reads with MiXCR, one entry per CDR3 protein. There are about 360,000 distinct CDR3 sequences in the sample; over 10% occur only once, and over 20% lies in the top ten. V dropped 0 bases and J dropped 5 bases, with 10 bases sitting between them. The V gene's germline CDR1 is LGHNA and CDR2 YSLEER. The CDR3 contains 14 residues. The genes are TRBV4-3 and TRBJ1-2; D is undetermined. The clonotype comes from a young man who had mild COVID-19 (a few samples of this study predate the infection). Cell type and time point are not known. Sequencing was done on a sample of PBMCs or a T cell subset sorted from them (not recorded which). The DNA for the CDR3 is TGCGCCAGCAGCCAAGAAGCCCCGGGGTATGGCTACACCTTC. This encodes CASSQEAPGYGYTF.